These 5 T cell receptor beta chains originate from one sample sequenced in a study of tumor-infiltrating lymphocytes in oesophageal squamous cell carcinoma. TCRdb reanalysed the PCR reads using MiXCR and keeps one entry per CDR3 protein. Counted here are 12,000 or so distinct CDR3 sequences, approximately 50% occurring once; the ten biggest clones make up about 42%. The sequenced sample was esophageal tumor tissue. The source is a female donor with esophageal squamous cell carcinoma.

This rearrangement joins TRBV7-2 to TRBJ2-7, with 7 bases lining up with TRBD2. The assigned J gene may be wrong: the sequence end matches TRBJ2-5 better. Germline values: CDR1 SGHTA, CDR2 FQGNSA. This CDR3 is 15 amino acids long. In DNA form, the CDR3 reads TGTGCCAGCAGCTTAGGAGCGGGGATCGGTGGGACCCAGTACTTC. This encodes CASSLGAGIGGTQYF.

The J gene is TRBJ2-3, the V gene TRBV4-3; D remains unclear. Gene TRBJ1-1 matches the end of the DNA better, so the J call may be wrong. The CDR3 is made up of 16 amino acids. Looked up from germline, CDR1 is LGHNA and CDR2 is YSLEER. The CDR3, as DNA: TGCGCCAGCAGCCTGAGAGAGGGAGGGTTTGGGACTGAAGCTTTCTTT. Its protein is CASSLREGGFGTEAFF.

The chain combines TRBV7-2 with TRBJ2-3; TRBD2 aligns across 10 bases. After removal of 1 base from V and 6 bases from J, the junction contained 16 bases not matched to a gene. Germline loops: CDR1 SGHTA, CDR2 FQGNSA. The CDR3 totals 19 residues. CDR3 nucleotide sequence: TGTGCCAGCAGCTTAGAATTGAGTTTCGGCACTAGCGGGGTGGATACGCAGTATTTT. Protein: CASSLELSFGTSGVDTQYF.

The CDR3 here is CASSFGSSDTQYF. CDR3 bases: TGTGCCAGCAGCTTCGGCAGCTCAGATACGCAGTATTTT. The rearrangement links TRBV7-6 to TRBJ2-3; D is unclear. CDR3 length equals 13 residues. CDR1 is SGHVS, CDR2 FNYEAQ, per germline. V was pared by 3 bases and J by 4 bases, with 8 bases between.

This rearrangement joins TRBV7-9 to TRBJ2-1; tentative D call: TRBD2 (6 bases). The DNA end is more similar to TRBJ2-7, so the J call may be wrong. CDR1 is SEHNR and CDR2 is FQNEAQ in the germline V gene (reference sequence). The CDR3 sequence is 16 residues long. Here the CDR3 DNA reads TGTGCCAGCAGCTTAAGGTCGGGAGCCCCAGGGCGGGAGCAGTACTTC. It encodes CASSLRSGAPGREQYF.